This T cell receptor (beta chain) was found in a study of beta chain features in type 1 diabetes. Isolated RNA was reverse transcribed in full, so expressed TCRB transcripts were sequenced. TCRdb's copy holds only in-frame clones and misses some; the assay was immunoSEQ multiplex PCR. The sample lists 400,000 to 450,000 clones, over 11% occurring once. Trimming left V 0 bases short and J 5 bases short, with 20 bases between. Germline CDR1 and CDR2: SGHRS and YFSETQ. The CDR3 is made up of 17 amino acids. This clone appeared a few times. Sequencing used naive CD4+ T cells from blood. The chain couples TRBV5-1 to TRBJ2-5, with a weak D call TRBD2 (6 bases). This TCR was recovered from a man aged 30-40 years in good health. The CDR3, as DNA: TGCGCCAGCAGCTTGGGGGCGAGCGGGCGGAGAGCGGAGACCCAGTACTTC. Its protein is CASSLGASGRRAETQYF.